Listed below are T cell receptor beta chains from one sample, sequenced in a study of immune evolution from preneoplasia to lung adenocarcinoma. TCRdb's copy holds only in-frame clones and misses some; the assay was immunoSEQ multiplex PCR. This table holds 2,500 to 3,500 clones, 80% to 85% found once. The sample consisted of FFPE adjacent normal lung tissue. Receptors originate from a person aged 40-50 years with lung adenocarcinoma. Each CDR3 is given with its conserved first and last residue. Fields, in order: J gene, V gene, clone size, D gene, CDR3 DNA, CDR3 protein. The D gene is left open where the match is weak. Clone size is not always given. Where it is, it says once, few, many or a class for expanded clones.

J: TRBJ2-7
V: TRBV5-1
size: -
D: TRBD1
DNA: TGCGCCAGCAGCTTGAACAGGGGGGTTGCCTACGAGCAGTACTTC
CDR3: CASSLNRGVAYEQYF

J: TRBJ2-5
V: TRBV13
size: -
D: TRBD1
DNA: TGTGCCAGCAGCTTTGGACAGGGTACCTTAAAGACCCAGTACTTC
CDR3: CASSFGQGTLKTQYF

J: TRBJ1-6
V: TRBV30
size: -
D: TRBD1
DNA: TGTGCCTGGACCGGGACAGAGAATTCACCCCTCCACTTT
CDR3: CAWTGTENSPLHF

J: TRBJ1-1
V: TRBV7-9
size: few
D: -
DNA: TGTGCCAGCCGGGATTTAGACGGTATGAACACTGAAGCTTTCTTT
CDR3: CASRDLDGMNTEAFF

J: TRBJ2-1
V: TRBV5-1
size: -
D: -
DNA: TGCGCCAGCAGCTTGGGTCCGGGGAGCTCCTACAATGAGCAGTTCTTC
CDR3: CASSLGPGSSYNEQFF

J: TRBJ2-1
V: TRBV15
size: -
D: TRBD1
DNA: TGTGCCACCAGACCGAACAGGGGGAATGAGCAGTTCTTC
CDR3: CATRPNRGNEQFF

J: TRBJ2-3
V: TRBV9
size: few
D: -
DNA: TGTGCCAGCAGCGTAGCGGGAGTAGGATCAGATACGCAGTATTTT
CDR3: CASSVAGVGSDTQYF

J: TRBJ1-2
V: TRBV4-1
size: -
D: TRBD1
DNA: TGCGCCAGCAGCTCTGGGGGCCGCTGGGACAGGGGCCAGAACTATGGCTACACCTTC
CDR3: CASSSGGRWDRGQNYGYTF

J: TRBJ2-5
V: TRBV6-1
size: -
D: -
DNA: TGTGCCAGCAGTGGGGGGGGACAGCAAGAGACCCAGTACTTC
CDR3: CASSGGGQQETQYF

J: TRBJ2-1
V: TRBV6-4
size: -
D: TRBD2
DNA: TGTGCCAGCAGTGAGCGGGAGTACAATGAGCAGTTCTTC
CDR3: CASSEREYNEQFF

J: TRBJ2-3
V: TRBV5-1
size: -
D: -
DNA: TGCGCCAGCTCGGGCAGTACTAGCACAGATACGCAGTATTTT
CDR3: CASSGSTSTDTQYF

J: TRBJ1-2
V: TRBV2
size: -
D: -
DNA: TGTGCCAGCAGTGAAGCTCCCCCCGGCTACACCTTC
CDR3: CASSEAPPGYTF

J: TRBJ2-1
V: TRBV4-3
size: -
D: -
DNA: TGCGCCAGCAGCCAAGATCACCCGGGAGAGCGTGAGCAGTTCTTC
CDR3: CASSQDHPGEREQFF

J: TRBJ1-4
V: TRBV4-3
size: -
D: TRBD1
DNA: TGCGCCAGCAGCCCGGACAGGGCAGCTAATGAAAAACTGTTTTTT
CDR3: CASSPDRAANEKLFF

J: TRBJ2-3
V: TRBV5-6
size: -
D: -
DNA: TGTGCCAGCAGCTACCTGGACAGTAGAAGGGCAGATACGCAGTATTTT
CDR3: CASSYLDSRRADTQYF

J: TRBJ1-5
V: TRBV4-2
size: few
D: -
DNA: TGTGCCAGCAGCCAACCTGGGACTGTTAATCAGCCCCAGCATTTT
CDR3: CASSQPGTVNQPQHF